These 21 T cell receptor beta chains came from one sample sequenced in a study of OX40 agonist ivuxolimab in advanced cancers. Sequenced by immunoSEQ multiplex PCR; TCRdb stores in-frame clones only, minus some. The sample lists some 72,000 clones; about 91% were seen once. Sequencing was performed on CD4+ or CD8+ T cells sorted from blood, taken in a trial of the OX40 agonist ivuxolimab. Source of these receptors: an adult with an advanced solid tumor such as melanoma, head and neck, liver or kidney cancer.

The chain has TRBV28 and TRBJ2-1; a weak D match, TRBD2 (6 bases). Germline CDR1 and CDR2: MDHEN and SYDVKM. With 4 bases removed from V and 6 bases from J, the gap between germline ends came to 16 bases. The CDR3 extends over 15 amino acids. CDR3 amino acids: CASSSLAKIFNEQFF. CDR3 nucleotides: TGTGCCAGCAGTTCTCTAGCGAAAATCTTCAATGAGCAGTTCTTC.

This clone was recorded once. The chain couples TRBV19 to TRBJ1-1, with TRBD1 matching over 11 bases. With V trimmed by 9 bases and J by 8 bases, 17 bases remained unmatched. The CDR3 spans 16 residues. Germline V gene sequence: CDR1 LNHDA, CDR2 SQIVND (reference sequence). The CDR3 loop is CASWAAGGQGDQEAFF. In DNA form, the CDR3 reads TGTGCCAGCTGGGCAGCTGGGGGACAGGGGGACCAAGAAGCTTTCTTT.

This clone was detected once. V usage is TRBV2 and J usage is TRBJ1-2, with TRBD1 identical over 12 bases. The CDR3 totals 16 residues. Trimming removed 5 bases from V and 7 bases from J; junction bases left unmatched: 11. Germline V gives CDR1 SNHLY, CDR2 FYNNEI. In nucleotides, the CDR3 is TGTGCCAGCAGTTCGGGACAGGGGGCGCCTGAAGGTGGCTACACCTTC. Its translation: CASSSGQGAPEGGYTF.

The chain joins TRBV9 to TRBJ2-2; 10 bases are a match to TRBD2. The CDR3 loop spans 19 amino acids. CDR1 is SGDLS, CDR2 YYNGEE, per germline. J lost 6 bases, V lost 2 bases, and 16 bases had no gene match. The CDR3 sequence: CASSVVSSGRPNWPGELFF. CDR3 DNA sequence: TGTGCCAGCAGCGTTGTGTCTAGCGGGAGACCTAATTGGCCCGGGGAGCTGTTTTTT.

V usage is TRBV10-2 and J usage is TRBJ2-7, with 10 bases aligning to TRBD2. The CDR3 consists of 14 residues. V gave up 1 base and J gave up 4 bases; unmatched junction bases: 1. Germline values: CDR1 WSHSY, CDR2 SAAADI. The CDR3 sequence is CASSEWTSGYEQYF. DNA of the CDR3: TGCGCCAGCAGTGAGTGGACTAGCGGTTACGAGCAGTACTTC.

This sequence joins TRBV11-2 and TRBJ2-7, with D uncertain. In germline, CDR1 is SGHAT, CDR2 FQNNGV. The CDR3 contains 13 residues. V was pared by 10 bases and J by 0 bases, with 13 bases between. The CDR3 loop is CAISKIVSYEQYF. CDR3 DNA: TGTGCCATCTCCAAGATCGTCTCCTACGAGCAGTACTTC.

Here the CDR3 reads CASRAQGPNYGYTF. As DNA, the CDR3 is TGTGCCAGCAGAGCCCAGGGGCCCAACTATGGCTACACCTTC. The V gene is TRBV28, the J gene TRBJ1-2, with TRBD1 as a possible D gene (6 bases). Germline V gene sequence: CDR1 MDHEN, CDR2 SYDVKM. This CDR3 is built from 14 residues. The V end was cut by 6 bases, the J end by 2 bases, with 13 bases between.

The chain joins TRBV11-3 to TRBJ2-1; possible D gene TRBD1, 5 bases. Germline V lookup: CDR1 SGHNT, CDR2 YENEEA. V lost 0 bases and J lost 4, with 10 bases in between. The CDR3 is 15 amino acids. The DNA for the CDR3 is TGTGCCAGCAGCTTAGATGGGGCTGGATACAATGAGCAGTTCTTC. It yields the protein CASSLDGAGYNEQFF. Filled out from reference TRBV11-3 and TRBJ2-1, the complete variable domain reads EAGVVQSPRYKIIEKKQPVAFWCNPISGHNTLYWYLQNLGQGPELLIRYENEEAVDDSQLPKDRFSAERLKGVDSTLKIQPAELGDSAVYLCASSLDGAGYNEQFFGPGTRLTVL.

V is TRBV6-1 and J is TRBJ2-7, with 7 bases aligning to TRBD1. This CDR3 is built from 14 residues. Germline-derived CDR1 and CDR2 are MNHNS and SASEGT. The V segment lost 5 bases and the J segment 5 bases; nucleotides outside the gene matches: 9. The CDR3 DNA sequence: TGTGCCAGCAGTTCTAAGGGGGCCTTCCACGAGCAGTACTTC. This codes for CASSSKGAFHEQYF.

This sequence joins TRBV5-6 and TRBJ2-2; D gene ambiguous. V gave up 4 bases and J gave up 4 bases, with 14 bases separating them. The CDR3 has 15 residues. CDR1 and CDR2 from the germline V gene are SGHDT and YYEEEE. The CDR3 is CASSQTIRFTGELFF. The CDR3 nucleotides are TGTGCCAGCAGCCAGACGATACGGTTCACCGGGGAGCTGTTTTTT.

The chain is built from TRBV28 and TRBJ1-1; D not resolved. Per germline, CDR1 MDHEN and CDR2 SYDVKM. This CDR3 has 11 amino acids. With 10 bases removed from V and 4 bases from J, the gap between germline ends came to 10 bases. The CDR3 is CAILGVTEAFF. As DNA, the CDR3 is TGTGCCATCCTTGGGGTCACTGAAGCTTTCTTT.

This clone was seen a few times. This sequence may be a read error, since a much larger clone differs from it by one base. Other DNA sequences in the sample encode the same CDR3. This rearrangement joins TRBV4-1 to TRBJ2-1; a possible D gene is TRBD1 (5 bases). Trimming took off 4 bases at V and 4 bases at J, with 8 bases between the two ends. From germline, CDR1 is MGHRA and CDR2 YSYEKL. This CDR3 has 13 amino acids. CDR3 residues: CASSRDSYNEQFF. The CDR3 DNA is TGCGCCAGCAGCCGAGACAGTTACAATGAGCAGTTCTTC.

V usage is TRBV5-1 and J usage is TRBJ1-1, with TRBD1 as a possible D gene (6 bases). V dropped 4 bases and J dropped 0 bases, with 13 bases sitting between them. Germline V lookup: CDR1 SGHRS, CDR2 YFSETQ. The CDR3 extends over 15 amino acids. Here the CDR3 DNA reads TGCGCCAGCAGCAGGGGGGGACAAGTGAACACTGAAGCTTTCTTT. Translated, it gives CASSRGGQVNTEAFF.

This sequence joins TRBV11-2 and TRBJ2-2; no reliable D call. The germline V gene has CDR1 SGHAT and CDR2 FQNNGV. The V end lost 1 base, the J end lost 3 bases, and 9 bases lay between the germline ends. This CDR3 contains 15 residues. Written as DNA, the CDR3 is TGTGCCAGCAGCTTAGTTCCATGGGACACCGGGGAGCTGTTTTTT. It codes for CASSLVPWDTGELFF.

The gene calls are TRBV6-1 and TRBJ2-1; no clear D gene. V gave up 8 bases and J gave up 4 bases, with 15 bases separating them. CDR1 is MNHNS, CDR2 SASEGT, per germline. The CDR3 is made up of 14 amino acids. The CDR3 DNA sequence: TGTGCCAGCCTACCACGTCGAGATTACAATGAGCAGTTCTTC. Amino acid sequence: CASLPRRDYNEQFF.

This clone has just a few counts. This chain links TRBV6-1 with TRBJ1-2; 7 bases line up with TRBD1. The CDR3 contains 11 residues. The V gene's germline CDR1 is MNHNS and CDR2 SASEGT. Trimming removed 9 bases from V and 12 bases from J; junction bases left unmatched: 10. CDR3 DNA: TGTGCCAGACCGGACAGGCCCCGCCACACCTTC. It encodes CARPDRPRHTF.

This clone was found once. The chain couples TRBV28 to TRBJ1-2; a possible D gene is TRBD1 (5 bases). Germline V gives CDR1 MDHEN, CDR2 SYDVKM. V was shortened by 5 bases and J by 4 bases, with 14 bases between the two germline ends. CDR3 length: 14 amino acids. The CDR3 reads CASSAPGAAYGYTF. CDR3 bases: TGTGCCAGCAGTGCCCCCGGGGCGGCCTATGGCTACACCTTC.

The J gene is TRBJ2-5, the V gene TRBV5-1; tentative D call: TRBD1 (6 bases). Germline values: CDR1 SGHRS, CDR2 YFSETQ. Trimming removed 3 bases from V and 0 bases from J, with 9 bases in between. CDR3 length: 14 amino acids. The CDR3 loop reads CASSSQGYQETQYF. CDR3 DNA: TGCGCCAGCAGCTCACAGGGATACCAAGAGACCCAGTACTTC.

The chain uses TRBV5-1 and TRBJ1-3, with TRBD1 matching over 8 bases. The CDR3 sequence is 16 residues long. CDR1 and CDR2 (germline): SGHRS, YFSETQ. The V segment lost 4 bases and the J segment 3 bases; nucleotides outside the gene matches: 9. The DNA for the CDR3 is TGCGCCAGCAGCCCGGGGACAGGAAGCTTTGGAAACACCATATATTTT. The encoded protein is CASSPGTGSFGNTIYF.

The rearrangement links TRBV19 to TRBJ2-2, with 8 bases matching TRBD2. V was pared by 5 bases and J by 4 bases, with 9 bases of the junction left unmatched. Germline V gene lookup returns CDR1 LNHDA and CDR2 SQIVND (reference sequence). The CDR3 consists of 16 residues. CDR3 DNA sequence: TGTGCCAGTAGTCCCCAAGCGGGGGCCTTCACCGGGGAGCTGTTTTTT. Translated, it gives CASSPQAGAFTGELFF.

The chain employs TRBV5-8 and TRBJ1-4, with a possible D match to TRBD1 (5 bases). The CDR3 is 14 residues long. Looked up from germline, CDR1 is SGHTS and CDR2 is YDEGEE. With 3 bases removed from V and 8 bases from J, the gap between germline ends came to 14 bases. In nucleotides, the CDR3 is TGTGCCAGCAGCTCTCGGGGGTTGCGAGAAAAACTGTTTTTT. Protein product: CASSSRGLREKLFF. Full variable domain (missing parts from reference TRBV5-8 and TRBJ1-4): EAGVTQSPTHLIKTRGQQATLRCSPISGHTSVYWYQQALGLGLQFLLWYDEGEERNRGNFPPRFSGRQFPNYSSELNVNALELEDSALYLCASSSRGLREKLFFGSGTQLSVL.